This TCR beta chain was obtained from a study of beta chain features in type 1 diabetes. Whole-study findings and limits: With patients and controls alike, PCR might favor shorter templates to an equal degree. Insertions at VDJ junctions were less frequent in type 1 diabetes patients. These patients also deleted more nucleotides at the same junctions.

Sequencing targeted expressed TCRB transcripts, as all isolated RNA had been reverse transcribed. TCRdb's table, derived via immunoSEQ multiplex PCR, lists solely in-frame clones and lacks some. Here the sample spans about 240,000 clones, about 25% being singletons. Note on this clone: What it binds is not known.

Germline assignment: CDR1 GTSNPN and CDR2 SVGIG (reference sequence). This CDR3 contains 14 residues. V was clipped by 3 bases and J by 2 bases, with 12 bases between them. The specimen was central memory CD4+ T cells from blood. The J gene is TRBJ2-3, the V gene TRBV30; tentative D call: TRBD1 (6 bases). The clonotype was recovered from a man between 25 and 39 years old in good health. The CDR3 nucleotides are TGTGCCTGGAGCAACAGGGCCTCCACAGATACGCAGTATTTT. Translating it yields CAWSNRASTDTQYF.